A single sample is the source of the 12 T cell receptor beta chains below, sequenced in a study of regulatory T cells in long-lasting Graves disease. Time point denoted: persistent/refractory GD, antithyroid drugs over 5 years with positive TRAb. Extracted PBMC RNA gave rise to the TCR library. Arm-PCR of CDR3 regions and iRepertoire HTBI primers were used to build TCR beta libraries. TCRdb reprocessed the multiplex PCR reads via MiXCR and lists one record per CDR3 protein. The sample holds 430,000 or so distinct CDR3 sequences; approximately 22% are singletons and the top ten take roughly an eighth. The sequencing here drew on peripheral blood mononuclear cells (PBMCs), taken when the disease was refractory, from a patient treated with antithyroid drugs. Every receptor here comes from a female donor with Graves disease.

This clonotype was observed many times. The gene calls are TRBV19 and TRBJ1-4; a possible D gene is TRBD1 (5 bases). The germline V and J ends were trimmed by 6 bases and 3 bases, with 11 bases remaining between them. The length of the CDR3 is 14 residues. CDR1 is LNHDA and CDR2 is SQIVND in the germline V gene (reference sequence). The CDR3 loop is CASSLGGPNEKLFF. The CDR3 region has the DNA TGTGCCAGTAGCCTCGGGGGACCTAATGAAAAACTGTTTTTT.

This chain connects TRBV9 to TRBJ2-7; D remains unclear. The CDR3 runs to 14 residues. V was cut by 4 bases and J by 1 base, with 12 bases left in between. Germline V gene data show CDR1 as SGDLS and CDR2 as YYNGEE. The CDR3 sequence: CASSPRTESYEQYF. The CDR3 nucleotides are TGTGCCAGCAGCCCCCGGACGGAGTCCTACGAGCAGTACTTC.

A few counts support this clonotype. The chain has TRBV4-1 and TRBJ2-2; tentative D call: TRBD2 (6 bases). The germline CDR1 and CDR2 sequences are MGHRA and YSYEKL. CDR3 length: 15 residues. V was trimmed by 0 bases and J by 6 bases, leaving 11 bases between them. Written as DNA, the CDR3 is TGCGCCAGCAGCCAAGAAGGAGGGTCCGCCGGGGAGCTGTTTTTT. As protein: CASSQEGGSAGELFF.

Worth noting for this clonotype: Given a far larger clone just one base away, this is likely a sequencing read error. This CDR3 is CTSNLGLSYEQYF. CDR3 nucleotide sequence: TGTACCAGCAACCTGGGACTTTCCTACGAGCAGTACTTC. The rearrangement uses TRBV6-1 and TRBJ2-7, with D possibly being TRBD2 (6 bases). The CDR3 runs to 13 residues. The germline V gene has CDR1 MNHNS and CDR2 SASEGT.

The chain joins TRBV30 to TRBJ2-7; TRBD1 aligns across 7 bases. There are 13 residues in the CDR3. Germline V CDR1 and CDR2: GTSNPN, SVGIG (reference sequence). The J segment lost 7 bases and the V segment lost 3 bases, leaving 9 bases of the junction unmatched. CDR3 protein: CAWRSRDSREQYF. The CDR3 region has the DNA TGTGCCTGGAGGTCTCGGGACAGTCGAGAGCAGTACTTC.

This clonotype was seen many times. The chain couples TRBV6-1 to TRBJ1-5, with TRBD1 as a possible D gene (6 bases). With 2 bases removed from V and 3 bases from J, the gap between germline ends came to 14 bases. Germline V gene sequence: CDR1 MNHNS, CDR2 SASEGT. This CDR3 has 16 residues. The CDR3 protein is CASSESSWDTNQPQHF. In DNA form, the CDR3 reads TGTGCCAGCAGTGAATCGTCCTGGGACACCAATCAGCCCCAGCATTTT.

The chain recombines TRBV3-1 with TRBJ1-3; TRBD1 matches 7 bases. The germline CDR1 and CDR2 sequences are LGHDT and YNNKEL (reference sequence). This CDR3 is built from 15 residues. The V gene end was trimmed by 4 bases and the J gene end by 5 bases; junction bases not matched to a gene: 8. CDR3 in amino acids: CASSPETGRRNTIYF. The DNA for the CDR3 is TGTGCCAGCAGCCCAGAGACAGGGAGGAGAAACACCATATATTTT.

The chain couples TRBV11-1 to TRBJ2-3; 11 bases align to TRBD1. Germline-derived CDR1 and CDR2 are SGHAT and FQDESV (reference sequence). J was trimmed by 5 bases and V by 5 bases; bases with no gene match: 3. The CDR3 is 14 residues long. The CDR3 sequence: CASSQGTGGDTQYF. For the CDR3, the DNA is TGTGCCAGCAGCCAAGGGACAGGGGGAGATACGCAGTATTTT. The whole variable domain, filled in from reference TRBV11-1 and TRBJ2-3, reads EAEVAQSPRYKITEKSQAVAFWCDPISGHATLYWYRQILGQGPELLVQFQDESVVDDSQLPKDRFSAERLKGVDSTLKIQPAELGDSAMYLCASSQGTGGDTQYFGPGTRLTVL.

This clonotype was observed at least ten times. The chain joins TRBV6-1 to TRBJ1-1; D might be TRBD1 (5 bases). From germline, CDR1 is MNHNS and CDR2 SASEGT. Trimming pared 10 bases from V and 1 base from J, leaving 10 bases between. The CDR3 totals 12 residues. The CDR3: CAIKGRNTEAFF. The CDR3 bases are TGTGCCATCAAGGGGAGGAACACTGAAGCTTTCTTT.

This clonotype was counted many times. V usage is TRBV20-1 and J usage is TRBJ2-7; 8 nucleotides match TRBD2. The germline CDR1 and CDR2 sequences are DFQATT and SNEGSKA (reference sequence). V shed 6 bases and J 3 bases; nucleotides not matched to a gene: 7. The CDR3 is made up of 13 amino acids. The CDR3 here is CSASSGNLYEQYF. CDR3 DNA sequence: TGCAGTGCCAGTAGCGGGAACCTCTACGAGCAGTACTTC.

J is TRBJ1-3 and V is TRBV6-1; D remains ambiguous. Trimming removed 6 bases at V and 1 base at J, with 10 bases between. Germline-derived CDR1 and CDR2 are MNHNS and SASEGT. This CDR3 contains 14 residues. CDR3 region: CASRSERSGNTIYF. The CDR3, as DNA: TGTGCCAGCAGATCAGAGCGATCTGGAAACACCATATATTTT.

About this clonotype itself: At one of its ends the junction is not consistent with the germline gene, which may arise from a read error. This chain links TRBV7-3 with TRBJ2-5; 10 nucleotides match TRBD2. The CDR3 runs to 15 residues. Germline CDR1 SGHTA, CDR2 FQGTGA. Here the CDR3 DNA reads TGTGCCAGCAGCTCAGGGACTAGCGTCCAAGAGACCCAGCACTTC. Its translation is CASSSGTSVQETQHF.